This T cell receptor beta chain was retrieved from a study of T cells after yellow fever vaccination. Whole-study results and caveats: Though weaker, the secondary response peaked faster, on day 5 versus 15.

V shed 7 bases and J shed 2 bases, with 17 bases lying between them. The germline V gene encodes CDR1 MNHNS and CDR2 SASEGT. The CDR3 has 15 amino acids. Via MiXCR, TCRdb re-called the 5' RACE reads, giving one row per CDR3 protein. The repertoire holds around 600,000 distinct CDR3 sequences, with roughly 12% as singletons. Concerning this clonotype: The antigen is undetermined.

The material was PBMCs, obtained on the day of the yellow fever booster vaccination. This sequence was found in a man between 25 and 39 years old who received the YFV17D yellow fever vaccine. The chain employs TRBV6-1 and TRBJ1-1; a possible D gene is TRBD1 (6 bases). This CDR3 reads CASNPSGQLNTEAFF. CDR3 nucleotide sequence: TGTGCCAGCAACCCCAGTGGACAGCTAAACACTGAAGCTTTCTTT.